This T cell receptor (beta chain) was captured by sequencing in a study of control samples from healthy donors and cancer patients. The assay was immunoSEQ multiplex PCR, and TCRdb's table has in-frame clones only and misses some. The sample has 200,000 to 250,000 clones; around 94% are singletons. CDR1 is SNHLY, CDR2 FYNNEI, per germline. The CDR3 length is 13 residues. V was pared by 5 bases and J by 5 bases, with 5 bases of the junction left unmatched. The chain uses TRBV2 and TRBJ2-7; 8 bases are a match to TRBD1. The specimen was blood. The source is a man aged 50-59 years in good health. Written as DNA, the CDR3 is TGTGCCAGCAGTTTACAGGGGGTCCACGAGCAGTACTTC. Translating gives CASSLQGVHEQYF.